The rows below give T cell receptor beta chains drawn from one sample of a study of CD8+ T cells in alopecia areata. TCRdb's copy holds only in-frame clones and misses some; the assay was immunoSEQ multiplex PCR. The repertoire has 85,000 to 110,000 clones, around three fifths of them found once; the top ten carry around 10%. Specimen: CD4+ T cells sorted from blood. The receptors originated from a human donor in good health. CDR3s leave out the opening cysteine and the closing phenylalanine or tryptophan. Clone size, where shown, is once, few, many, or a class for clones that have expanded.

J: TRBJ2-2; size: NA; V: TRBV30; length: 13; CDR3: AWTLGVVGHGELF
J: TRBJ1-5; size: NA; V: TRBV2; length: 15; CDR3: ASSTHTGTGEGQPQH
J: TRBJ1-4; size: few; V: TRBV11-2; length: 12; CDR3: ASSFSATNEKLF
J: TRBJ2-7; size: NA; V: TRBV4-1; length: 13; CDR3: ASSHPGQGSDEQY
J: TRBJ2-7; size: NA; V: TRBV4-3; length: 11; CDR3: ASSQDTSGEQY
J: TRBJ2-5; size: NA; V: TRBV7-2; length: 11; CDR3: ASSSPGAETQY
J: TRBJ2-7; size: NA; V: TRBV30; length: 11; CDR3: AWSVGPSPEQY
J: TRBJ1-2; size: many; V: TRBV10-3; length: 13; CDR3: AISDQAGGAYGYT
J: TRBJ2-7; size: NA; V: TRBV19; length: 12; CDR3: ASSLAGDSYEQY
J: TRBJ2-1; size: few; V: TRBV25-1; length: 13; CDR3: ASSSPGSSYNEQF
J: TRBJ1-5; size: NA; V: TRBV7-2; length: 12; CDR3: ASSPPQGNQPQH
J: TRBJ1-1; size: few; V: TRBV29-1; length: 10; CDR3: SAHYGGTEAF
J: TRBJ2-5; size: few; V: TRBV5-4; length: 14; CDR3: ASSLTRLGFEETQY
J: TRBJ1-2; size: NA; V: TRBV29-1; length: 13; CDR3: SVLETPDRRNGYT
J: TRBJ2-6; size: few; V: TRBV18; length: 11; CDR3: ASSPNGANVLT
J: TRBJ1-1; size: NA; V: TRBV30; length: 9; CDR3: AWSVGGEAF
J: TRBJ2-1; size: once; V: TRBV5-6; length: 12; CDR3: ASSLTGTANEQF
J: TRBJ2-5; size: NA; V: TRBV2; length: 14; CDR3: ASSPNRVRGGETQY
J: TRBJ1-6; size: NA; V: TRBV28; length: 12; CDR3: ASSLGLPNSPLH